The 25 T cell receptor beta chains below all came from one sample that was sequenced in a study of blood T cell repertoires in COVID-19. Sequencing was performed with immunoSEQ multiplex PCR; in TCRdb, only in-frame clones are kept and a portion is missing. The repertoire holds a few hundred thousand clones, roughly 80% seen once, with 8.5% to 12% in the top ten. Sequenced: peripheral blood. All receptors derive from a woman older than 75 with acute or convalescent COVID-19.

The DNA of the CDR3 is TGTGCCAGCAGTCGCGGGGGGGCAAGATACACAGATACGCAGTATTTT. Translation: CASSRGGARYTDTQYF. The chain joins TRBV7-2 to TRBJ2-3; the match to TRBD2 covers 9 bases. V shed 6 bases, J shed 2 bases, and the junction held 9 bases outside the gene matches. Germline lookup yields CDR1 SGHTA and CDR2 FQGNSA. This CDR3 has 16 residues.

V is TRBV7-3 and J is TRBJ2-5; 9 positions match TRBD1. Germline lookup yields CDR1 SGHTA and CDR2 FQGTGA. The CDR3 runs to 14 residues. The trim removed 3 bases at V and 7 bases at J, leaving 6 bases unmatched. This CDR3 reads CASSFSGTGTTQYF. The DNA of the CDR3 is TGTGCCAGCAGCTTCTCCGGGACAGGGACGACCCAGTACTTC.

The V gene is TRBV12-3 or TRBV12-4, the J gene TRBJ1-2; D may be TRBD1 (6 bases). Trimming removed 6 bases from V and 5 bases from J, with 13 bases in between. The CDR3 loop spans 13 amino acids. The CDR3 is CASSLGHFYGYTF. CDR3 sequence (DNA): TGTGCCAGCAGCCTGGGACATTTTTATGGCTACACCTTC.

The gene calls are TRBV18 and TRBJ1-1, with TRBD1 as a possible D gene (5 bases). V lost 3 bases and J lost 1, with 9 bases in between. The V gene's germline CDR1 is KGHSH and CDR2 LQKENI. The CDR3 is 14 amino acids. The CDR3 bases are TGTGCCAGCTCACCTCTGGACACGAACACTGAAGCTTTCTTT. This translates into CASSPLDTNTEAFF.

The chain links TRBV7-3 to TRBJ1-1, with 8 bases that match TRBD1. The ends lost 5 bases at V and 5 bases at J; junction bases unmatched: 7. The CDR3 length is 14 residues. Per the germline V gene, CDR1 is SGHTA and CDR2 is FQGTGA. The CDR3 loop reads CASSIGTGETEAFF. CDR3 coding DNA: TGTGCCAGCAGCATCGGGACAGGCGAGACTGAAGCTTTCTTT.

The J gene is TRBJ1-6, the V gene TRBV19; D is uncertain. Between the trimmed V and J ends, which lost 6 bases and 8 bases, there was a span of 14 bases. Germline CDR1 LNHDA, CDR2 SQIVND (reference sequence). The CDR3 runs to 14 residues. The CDR3 DNA reads TGTGCCAGTAGCATACCTCTACCCTATTCACCCCTCCACTTT. This sequence encodes CASSIPLPYSPLHF. Variable domain in full (rest from reference TRBV19 and TRBJ1-6): DGGITQSPKYLFRKEGQNVTLSCEQNLNHDAMYWYRQDPGQGLRLIYYSQIVNDFQKGDIAEGYSVSREKKESFPLTVTSAQKNPTAFYLCASSIPLPYSPLHFGNGTRLTVT.

This rearrangement joins TRBV2 to TRBJ2-3; 7 bases fit TRBD2. The CDR3 runs to 16 residues. Unmatched junction bases numbered 8, after V lost 5 bases and J lost 0 bases. CDR1 SNHLY and CDR2 FYNNEI come from the germline V gene. The CDR3 here is CASSPGTTTSTDTQYF. CDR3 sequence (DNA): TGTGCCAGCAGTCCGGGGACTACTACTAGCACAGATACGCAGTATTTT.

The chain carries TRBV2 and TRBJ2-6; D remains unclear. Germline V lookup: CDR1 SNHLY, CDR2 FYNNEI. The CDR3 sequence is 15 residues long. The V end was cut by 2 bases, the J end by 2 bases, with 7 bases between. The CDR3 is CASSENSPGANVLTF. The CDR3 region has the DNA TGTGCCAGCAGTGAAAACAGTCCTGGGGCCAACGTCCTGACTTTC.

This sequence joins TRBV3-1 (or the pseudogene TRBV3-2) and TRBJ1-4; the D gene is possibly TRBD1 (6 bases). Germline CDR1 is LGHDT and CDR2 is YNNKEL (reference sequence). V was clipped by 0 bases and J by 5 bases, with 13 bases between them. The CDR3 has 16 residues. The CDR3 loop reads CASSQDRGGGNEKLFF. CDR3 sequence (DNA): TGTGCCAGCAGCCAAGACAGGGGTGGCGGGAATGAAAAACTGTTTTTT.

This clone was recorded only once. The J gene is TRBJ2-3, the V gene TRBV6-5, with 9 bases that match TRBD2. Germline values: CDR1 MNHEY, CDR2 SVGAGI. The junction had 2 bases not matched to a gene; V was cut back by 3 bases and J by 1 base. This CDR3 spans 15 amino acids. The CDR3 loop is CASSYRTSGTDTQYF. The CDR3 nucleotides are TGTGCCAGCAGTTATCGGACTAGCGGCACAGATACGCAGTATTTT.

CDR3 DNA sequence: TGTGCCAGCAGTTTGCTCGACAGGGGGCGGATAGCTTTCTTT. Amino acids: CASSLLDRGRIAFF. This sequence joins TRBV6-5 and TRBJ1-1; 10 bases are shared with TRBD1. In germline, CDR1 is MNHEY, CDR2 SVGAGI. The CDR3 sequence is 14 residues long. V shed 4 bases and J 10 bases; nucleotides not matched to a gene: 9.

The chain carries TRBV4-1 and TRBJ2-1; 9 nucleotides align to TRBD2. The CDR3 loop spans 18 amino acids. Germline CDR1 and CDR2: MGHRA and YSYEKL. With 4 bases clipped from V and 0 bases from J, the junction kept 10 bases outside the gene matches. CDR3 protein: CASSLTTSGGSSYNEQFF. In DNA, the CDR3 is TGCGCCAGCAGCCTCACGACTAGCGGAGGGAGCTCCTACAATGAGCAGTTCTTC.

CDR3 sequence: CASSRKQGRGTEAFF. The CDR3 nucleotides are TGTGCCAGCAGTCGCAAACAGGGGCGTGGGACTGAAGCTTTCTTT. The chain links TRBV6-5 to TRBJ1-1, with 7 positions matching TRBD1. The CDR3 has 15 residues. Trimming removed 5 bases from V and 5 bases from J; junction bases left unmatched: 11. Germline lookup yields CDR1 MNHEY and CDR2 SVGAGI.

This clone was seen just once. V usage is TRBV7-9 and J usage is TRBJ2-5; the D is unclear. CDR1 and CDR2 (germline): SEHNR, FQNEAQ (reference sequence). V lost 5 bases and J 2 bases, leaving 15 bases between the germline ends. The CDR3 is 15 amino acids. CDR3 sequence: CASSRNYGLQETQYF. Here the CDR3 DNA reads TGTGCCAGCAGCCGCAACTATGGGTTACAAGAGACCCAGTACTTC.

In its sample, this clone was seen a few times. This sequence joins TRBV4-2 and TRBJ2-2, with D maybe TRBD2 (7 bases). V was clipped by 0 bases and J by 0 bases, with 11 bases between them. CDR1 is LGHNA and CDR2 is YNFKEQ in the germline V gene. The CDR3 consists of 17 residues. CDR3 DNA: TGTGCCAGCAGCCAAGATCCGGGGGGCCCGAACACCGGGGAGCTGTTTTTT. Encoded protein: CASSQDPGGPNTGELFF.

CDR3 protein: CASSYSSSLGGSTEAFF. The DNA of the CDR3 is TGTGCCAGCAGTTACTCGAGTTCCCTCGGGGGAAGCACTGAAGCTTTCTTT. V is TRBV6-2 or TRBV6-3 and J is TRBJ1-1, with a tentative D call TRBD1 (5 bases). The CDR3 is 17 amino acids. Germline V gene lookup returns CDR1 MNHEY and CDR2 SVGEGT. The ends were cut back, 0 bases at V and 4 bases at J, with 18 bases in the middle.

The gene calls are TRBV19 and TRBJ1-1; a weak D match, TRBD1 (5 bases). CDR3 length: 15 residues. Trimming cost V 5 bases and J 3 bases, with 16 bases left between them. CDR1 and CDR2 (germline): LNHDA, SQIVND (reference sequence). For the CDR3, the DNA is TGTGCCAGTAGTGGTCCTAGGCAGGGTCACACTGAAGCTTTCTTT. Residues: CASSGPRQGHTEAFF.

V is TRBV3-1 (or the pseudogene TRBV3-2) and J is TRBJ2-2, with 9 bases lining up with TRBD2. V shed 1 base, J shed 5 bases, and the junction held 2 bases outside the gene matches. This CDR3 comprises 15 residues. Germline V lookup: CDR1 LGHDT, CDR2 YNNKEL (reference sequence). The CDR3 is CASSQGGGATGELFF. The CDR3 nucleotides read TGTGCCAGCAGCCAAGGCGGGGGGGCAACCGGGGAGCTGTTTTTT.

The J gene is TRBJ1-2, the V gene TRBV6-6, with D maybe TRBD1 (6 bases). The CDR3 covers 15 residues. Germline V gene sequence: CDR1 MNHNY, CDR2 SVGAGI (reference sequence). The ends were cut back, 5 bases at V and 5 bases at J, with 18 bases in the middle. CDR3 region: CASSQPGHKIYGYTF. In nucleotides, the CDR3 is TGTGCCAGCAGTCAACCGGGACATAAAATTTATGGCTACACCTTC.

This clone has just a few counts. The V call is TRBV6-5, the J call TRBJ2-6; D gene uncertain. Germline lookup yields CDR1 MNHEY and CDR2 SVGAGI. V lost 4 bases and J lost 1, with 2 bases in between. There are 13 residues in the CDR3. The CDR3 DNA reads as TGTGCCAGCAGTTCTTCTGGGGCCAACGTCCTGACTTTC. It encodes CASSSSGANVLTF.

V and J are TRBV5-1 and TRBJ1-2, with D unclear. Germline V gene lookup returns CDR1 SGHRS and CDR2 YFSETQ. The CDR3 runs to 13 residues. The ends were cut back, 3 bases at V and 0 bases at J, with 6 bases in the middle. CDR3 sequence (DNA): TGCGCCAGCAGCTCCATAGCTAACTATGGCTACACCTTC. Its protein product is CASSSIANYGYTF.

This clone appeared a single time. This chain links TRBV29-1 with TRBJ1-2; 10 bases line up with TRBD1. CDR1 is SQVTM, CDR2 ANQGSEA, per germline. Trimming took 4 bases from V and 4 from J; bases not matched to a gene: 6. The CDR3 consists of 14 residues. The DNA of the CDR3 is TGCAGCGTTGCACCGCGACAGGGGGCCTATGGCTACACCTTC. Its protein product is CSVAPRQGAYGYTF.

The V call is TRBV27, the J call TRBJ1-2; D unresolved. This CDR3 region has 13 residues. V was shortened by 3 bases and J by 8 bases, with 13 bases between the two germline ends. The germline CDR1 and CDR2 sequences are MNHEY and SMNVEV (reference sequence). The CDR3 DNA reads TGTGCCAGCAGTTTTTCAGTCAGCGGGGGCTACACCTTC. The encoded protein is CASSFSVSGGYTF.

The chain recombines TRBV7-2 with TRBJ1-6; a weak D match, TRBD1 (6 bases). CDR3 length equals 17 residues. In germline, CDR1 is SGHTA, CDR2 FQGNSA. Trimming cost V 5 bases and J 5 bases, with 19 bases left between them. The CDR3 DNA sequence: TGTGCCAGCAGCCCGCGGCCCCCAGGGGACAATAATTCACCCCTCCACTTT. Amino acid sequence: CASSPRPPGDNNSPLHF.

The CDR3 DNA reads as TGCGCCAGCAGCTTGTACGGGACAGGCCTTGGGTTAGGTGAAGCTTTCTTT. It translates to CASSLYGTGLGLGEAFF. The chain joins TRBV5-1 to TRBJ1-1; TRBD1 aligns across 8 bases. The CDR3 is made up of 17 amino acids. V shed 1 base, J shed 7 bases, and the junction held 15 bases outside the gene matches. Germline loops: CDR1 SGHRS, CDR2 YFSETQ. Filled out from reference TRBV5-1 and TRBJ1-1, the complete variable domain reads KAGVTQTPRYLIKTRGQQVTLSCSPISGHRSVSWYQQTPGQGLQFLFEYFSETQRNKGNFPGRFSGRQFSNSRSEMNVSTLELGDSALYLCASSLYGTGLGLGEAFFGQGTRLTVV.